Reported below is one T cell receptor (beta chain). The antigen remains unidentified. These data originate in a study of cytomegalovirus exposure and HLA in healthy donors. Points from the study as a whole: The study listed 164 cytomegalovirus-associated TCR beta chains.

These donors counted as nominally healthy when sampled, but unrecorded immune exposures were likely. PCR amplification relied on 60 Vbeta primers (plus 13 Jbeta primers). Data came from immunoSEQ multiplex PCR; TCRdb stores just in-frame clones and leaves some out. The sample lists about 160,000 clones; roughly 88% were seen once. This CDR3 region has 14 residues. V lost 4 bases and J lost 7; bases outside the gene matches: 7. CDR1 is SGHDT, CDR2 YYEEEE, per germline. The chain links TRBV5-6 to TRBJ1-5, with 8 bases aligning to TRBD1. The specimen sequenced was PBMCs. This TCR derives from a woman younger than 35 in good health and CMV-seronegative. The CDR3 bases are TGTGCCAGCAGCGTGGGGACAGGAGGGCAGCCCCAGCATTTT. Encoded protein: CASSVGTGGQPQHF.